Shown below are 4 T cell receptor beta chains from a single sample sequenced in a study of a mutant IDH1 vaccine in newly diagnosed glioma. Time point given: baseline, week 1 (first vaccination visit). Regarding treatment: pre-vaccination baseline after standard-of-care therapy. Libraries were prepared by immunoSEQ multiplex PCR; TCRdb keeps only in-frame clonotypes and omits some of them. The repertoire holds over 75,000 clones, roughly 90% seen once, with roughly 0.54% in the top ten. The starting material was PBMCs, obtained from a glioma patient treated with radiotherapy, temozolomide or both. The source of these receptors is a woman aged 50 to 65 with glioma.

The chain links TRBV5-4 to TRBJ2-4, with 10 positions matching TRBD1. V lost 3 bases to trimming and J lost 6 bases; unmatched junction nucleotides: 9. This CDR3 has 16 residues. Germline CDR1 reads SGHNT; CDR2 reads YYREEE (reference sequence). The CDR3 protein is CASSSWTGGSGNIQYF. The CDR3 nucleotides are TGTGCCAGCAGCTCCTGGACAGGGGGAAGTGGAAACATTCAGTACTTC.

The V and J genes are TRBV6-1 and TRBJ1-1; D is unclear. V lost 4 bases, J lost 0 bases, and 6 bases lay in between. This CDR3 is built from 13 residues. Germline CDR1 MNHNS, CDR2 SASEGT. The CDR3: CASSARMNTEAFF. CDR3 coding DNA: TGTGCCAGCAGTGCCCGAATGAACACTGAAGCTTTCTTT.

The J gene is TRBJ2-7, the V gene TRBV6-1; D is possibly TRBD2 (5 bases). V shed 11 bases and J shed 6 bases, with 17 bases lying between them. In germline, CDR1 is MNHNS, CDR2 SASEGT. This CDR3 is built from 12 residues. DNA of the CDR3: TGTGCCGCACAACAAGGAGGAGGCGAGCAGTACTTC. Its translation: CAAQQGGGEQYF.

The gene calls are TRBV4-1 and TRBJ2-1; D is possibly TRBD1 or TRBD2 (6 bases each). The CDR3 has 18 residues. The germline V gene has CDR1 MGHRA and CDR2 YSYEKL. V lost 0 bases, J lost 7 bases, and 22 bases lay in between. The CDR3 loop is CASSQEWAGLGAQNEQFF. The CDR3 nucleotides are TGCGCCAGCAGCCAAGAATGGGCGGGACTGGGGGCGCAGAATGAGCAGTTCTTC.